The 11 T cell receptor beta chains given below trace back to one sample, sequenced in a study of Graves' ophthalmopathy and Graves' hyperthyroidism. RNA transcripts served as template for amplifying TCR beta CDR3 sequences. HTBI-primed first-round RT-PCR preceded second-round multiplex PCR. TCRdb used MiXCR to reprocess the multiplex PCR reads, holding one entry per CDR3 protein. The sample gives hundreds of thousands of distinct CDR3 sequences, 35% to 50% of which show up once; 3.3% is in the top ten. The sample taken for sequencing was peripheral blood. All receptors come from an adult man with Graves' ophthalmopathy.

This clonotype was detected many times. The chain couples TRBV6-5 to TRBJ2-7; tentative D call: TRBD1 (6 bases). V was clipped by 0 bases and J by 3 bases, with 9 bases between them. The CDR3 sequence is 14 residues long. CDR1 and CDR2 from the germline V gene are MNHEY and SVGAGI. CDR3 nucleotide sequence: TGTGCCAGCAGTTACTCGAGGGACAACTACGAGCAGTACTTC. Residues: CASSYSRDNYEQYF.

This clonotype was recorded at least ten times. V and J are TRBV7-8 and TRBJ2-5; a weak D match, TRBD2 (7 bases). The CDR3 runs 17 residues. Germline values: CDR1 SGHVS, CDR2 FQNEAQ. V gave up 1 base and J gave up 4 bases, with 19 bases separating them. Here the CDR3 reads CASSLGSGQGGGETQYF. DNA for the CDR3: TGTGCCAGCAGCTTAGGATCGGGGCAGGGAGGGGGAGAGACCCAGTACTTC.

The chain is built from TRBV6-1 and TRBJ1-5, with D unresolved. The CDR3 extends over 15 amino acids. Germline V gene data show CDR1 as MNHNS and CDR2 as SASEGT. V lost 5 bases and J 0 bases, leaving 11 bases between the germline ends. DNA for the CDR3: TGTGCCAGCAGTTACCGTGTGGGTAGCAATCAGCCCCAGCATTTT. Protein product: CASSYRVGSNQPQHF.

This clonotype was seen a handful of times. CDR3 DNA: TGCAGTGCCACCCGGGGAGTCTCGGTGCGCACTGAAGCTTTCTTT. It codes for CSATRGVSVRTEAFF. This chain joins TRBV20-1 and TRBJ1-1; D ambiguous. V was cut by 6 bases and J by 4 bases, with 21 bases left in between. The germline V gene has CDR1 DFQATT and CDR2 SNEGSKA (reference sequence). CDR3 length: 15 residues.

A remark on this clonotype: Given a much more abundant clone one base away, this may be a read error. The rearrangement links TRBV10-3 to TRBJ2-5; no firm D call. The germline V gene has CDR1 ENHRY and CDR2 SYGVKD. The V end was cut by 8 bases, the J end by 5 bases, with 6 bases between. CDR3 length: 10 amino acids. CDR3 in amino acids: CAIGRETQYF. CDR3 DNA: TGTGCCATCGGTCGGGAGACCCAGTACTTC.

As for this clonotype: At one end, the junction sequence differs from germline, possibly due to a read error. This sequence joins TRBV10-2 and TRBJ2-7; no definite D call. CDR3 length: 8 residues. Per germline, CDR1 WSHSY and CDR2 SAAADI. CDR3 DNA sequence: TGCGCCAGCAGTGAGTTAGGCTTC. Its translation is CASSELGF.

This clonotype was seen repeatedly, ten times or more. The V gene is TRBV20-1, the J gene TRBJ1-4; 10 bases are a match to TRBD1. The CDR3 is 15 residues long. Germline-derived CDR1 and CDR2 are DFQATT and SNEGSKA (reference sequence). The trim removed 5 bases at V and 0 bases at J, leaving 3 bases unmatched. CDR3 nucleotides: TGCAGTGCTCGGGGACAGGGGACAACTAATGAAAAACTGTTTTTT. It is translated as CSARGQGTTNEKLFF.

This clonotype was found many times. The chain has TRBV11-2 and TRBJ1-2; D unclear. Germline loops: CDR1 SGHAT, CDR2 FQNNGV. The CDR3 runs 15 residues. V was shortened by 2 bases and J by 3 bases, with 13 bases between the two germline ends. CDR3: CASSLNLGLDYGYTF. The CDR3 bases are TGTGCCAGCAGCTTAAATTTGGGTCTCGACTATGGCTACACCTTC.

The gene calls are TRBV9 and TRBJ1-1; the D is unclear. Germline V gene data show CDR1 as SGDLS and CDR2 as YYNGEE. The CDR3 contains 16 residues. Between the trimmed V and J ends, which lost 4 bases and 6 bases, there was a span of 22 bases. CDR3 nucleotide sequence: TGTGCCAGCAGCCCCCTATCCGGACGGCTGTTCGCTGAAGCTTTCTTT. It codes for CASSPLSGRLFAEAFF.

This clonotype showed up just a few times. The rearrangement uses TRBV12-3 or TRBV12-4 and TRBJ1-4; D remains ambiguous. The CDR3 has 16 residues. Trimming removed 4 bases from V and 5 bases from J, with 17 bases in between. Written as DNA, the CDR3 is TGTGCCAGCAGTTCCAATTCCGGGCCGGGGAATGAAAAACTGTTTTTT. This codes for CASSSNSGPGNEKLFF.

As regards this clonotype: A read error may be the cause here, since a much bigger clone is one base away. The rearrangement links TRBV11-1 to TRBJ1-2; 7 bases are a match to TRBD1. Per germline, CDR1 SGHAT and CDR2 FQDESV (reference sequence). After removal of 5 bases from V and 4 bases from J, the junction contained 13 bases not matched to a gene. The CDR3 has 16 amino acids. The CDR3 loop reads CASSPTRTGHLYGYTF. The CDR3 DNA is TGTGCCAGCAGCCCCACGCGGACAGGCCACCTCTATGGCTACACCTTC. Drawing the rest from reference TRBV11-1 and TRBJ1-2, the complete variable domain is EAEVAQSPRYKITEKSQAVAFWCDPISGHATLYWYRQILGQGPELLVQFQDESVVDDSQLPKDRFSAERLKGVDSTLKIQPAELGDSAMYLCASSPTRTGHLYGYTFGSGTRLTVV.